Below, 22 T cell receptor beta chains from the same sample are listed, as sequenced in a study of blood T cell repertoires in COVID-19. Method: immunoSEQ multiplex PCR; TCRdb's copy keeps in-frame clones and lacks some. The profile shows approximately 170,000 clones, 89% of them singletons. The specimen sequenced was peripheral blood. These receptors were collected from a man between 18 and 29 years old who had recovered from COVID-19.

This chain uses TRBV6-2 or TRBV6-3 with TRBJ2-3, with D tentatively TRBD1 (6 bases). The CDR3 covers 16 residues. Germline assignment: CDR1 MNHEY and CDR2 SVGEGT. V was cut by 6 bases and J by 0 bases, with 16 bases left in between. This CDR3 is CASSPGTSFSTDTQYF. For the CDR3, the DNA is TGTGCCAGCAGCCCCGGGACATCTTTTAGCACAGATACGCAGTATTTT.

The chain employs TRBV10-3 and TRBJ1-5; 9 nucleotides align to TRBD1. J lost 6 bases, V lost 4 bases, and 13 bases had no gene match. The CDR3 spans 17 residues. CDR1 and CDR2 from the germline V gene are ENHRY and SYGVKD. CDR3 in amino acids: CAISAGPGQGVGQPQHF. DNA for the CDR3: TGTGCCATCAGTGCCGGTCCGGGACAGGGAGTAGGTCAGCCCCAGCATTTT.

The J gene is TRBJ2-7, the V gene TRBV9; TRBD1 aligns across 10 bases. In germline, CDR1 is SGDLS, CDR2 YYNGEE. The CDR3 loop spans 17 amino acids. V was pared by 3 bases and J by 2 bases, with 11 bases of the junction left unmatched. Here the CDR3 reads CASSAGHGTGAPYEQYF. CDR3 DNA sequence: TGTGCCAGCAGCGCGGGGCACGGGACAGGGGCCCCCTACGAGCAGTACTTC.

This rearrangement joins TRBV19 to TRBJ1-1; D ambiguous. The CDR3 spans 13 residues. Germline V gene data show CDR1 as LNHDA and CDR2 as SQIVND (reference sequence). Between the trimmed V and J ends, which lost 1 base and 1 base, there was a span of 4 bases. The CDR3 is CASSIGPNTEAFF. DNA of the CDR3: TGTGCCAGTAGTATAGGGCCGAACACTGAAGCTTTCTTT.

The chain carries TRBV4-3 and TRBJ2-7; 10 bases fit TRBD2. Unmatched junction bases numbered 10, after V lost 1 base and J lost 4 bases. This CDR3 contains 17 residues. Per germline, CDR1 LGHNA and CDR2 YSLEER. CDR3: CASSQGTSGTLGYEQYF. The CDR3, as DNA: TGCGCCAGCAGCCAAGGTACTAGCGGGACCTTGGGGTACGAGCAGTACTTC.

The genes are TRBV9 and TRBJ2-1; 12 bases fit TRBD2. Germline V gene lookup returns CDR1 SGDLS and CDR2 YYNGEE. The CDR3 is 17 residues long. J lost 8 bases, V lost 0 bases, and 9 bases had no gene match. The CDR3 DNA is TGTGCCAGCAGCGTAGCGAGGGGGACTAGCGGGCGAGATGAGCAGTTCTTC. Encoded protein: CASSVARGTSGRDEQFF.

The chain uses TRBV2 and TRBJ2-4; weak D call: TRBD2 (7 bases). The CDR3 has 16 residues. Between the trimmed V and J ends, which lost 6 bases and 0 bases, there was a span of 15 bases. CDR1 SNHLY and CDR2 FYNNEI come from the germline V gene. The chain's CDR3 is CASSERGGLAKNIQYF. In nucleotides, the CDR3 is TGTGCCAGCAGCGAAAGGGGGGGACTAGCCAAAAACATTCAGTACTTC.

This sequence joins TRBV27 and TRBJ1-4, with D perhaps TRBD1 (6 bases). This CDR3 region has 14 residues. Germline CDR1 MNHEY, CDR2 SMNVEV (reference sequence). V dropped 4 bases and J dropped 8 bases, with 14 bases sitting between them. CDR3 protein: CASSYRDNREKLFF. The CDR3 region has the DNA TGTGCCAGCAGTTACCGGGACAATCGCGAAAAACTGTTTTTT. Combining the CDR3 with reference TRBV27 and TRBJ1-4 gives the whole variable domain EAQVTQNPRYLITVTGKKLTVTCSQNMNHEYMSWYRQDPGLGLRQIYYSMNVEVTDKGDVPEGYKVSRKEKRNFPLILESPSPNQTSLYFCASSYRDNREKLFFGSGTQLSVL.

The chain carries TRBV7-2 and TRBJ2-2; 10 bases match TRBD2. The CDR3 is made up of 14 amino acids. Germline lookup yields CDR1 SGHTA and CDR2 FQGNSA. The junction had 0 bases not matched to a gene; V was cut back by 2 bases and J by 6 bases. CDR3 region: CASSLLAGAGELFF. The CDR3 nucleotides are TGTGCCAGCAGCTTACTAGCGGGAGCCGGGGAGCTGTTTTTT.

This chain joins TRBV6-5 and TRBJ2-5; 8 bases are a match to TRBD1. The CDR3 loop spans 13 amino acids. Trimming at V came to 8 bases and at J to 4 bases, leaving 6 bases not matched to a gene. The germline gives CDR1 MNHEY, CDR2 SVGAGI. The CDR3 coding sequence is TGTGCCAGCGGAAAAACAGGGGGAGAGACCCAGTACTTC. Amino acid sequence: CASGKTGGETQYF.

As for this clone: Relative to the germline gene, one junction end is altered; a read error may explain this. The chain couples TRBV7-7 to TRBJ2-5; no reliable D call. Germline-derived CDR1 and CDR2 are SSHAT and FNYEAQ (reference sequence). CDR3 length: 12 amino acids. CDR3 region: CASSLVRETQYF. The DNA of the CDR3 is TGTGCTAGCAGCTTAGTTCGGGAGACCCAGTACTTC.

The chain recombines TRBV2 with TRBJ1-5; D call uncertain. This CDR3 has 11 amino acids. Germline V gene sequence: CDR1 SNHLY, CDR2 FYNNEI. Trimming stripped 5 bases from V and 7 bases from J, with 6 bases between. The CDR3 DNA reads as TGTGCCAGCAGTACCGGGCAGCCCCAGCATTTT. It codes for CASSTGQPQHF.

This chain joins TRBV19 and TRBJ2-1; 9 bases agree with TRBD1. Trimming cost V 5 bases and J 8 bases; bases outside gene matches: 13. This CDR3 has 16 amino acids. In germline, CDR1 is LNHDA, CDR2 SQIVND (reference sequence). The CDR3, as DNA: TGTGCCAGTAGTTTGCCGGGGACAGGGTATCTTTATGAGCAGTTCTTC. Encoded protein: CASSLPGTGYLYEQFF.

The chain combines TRBV19 with TRBJ1-5; 8 nucleotides agree with TRBD1. CDR3 length: 15 amino acids. V shed 6 bases, J shed 2 bases, and the junction held 6 bases outside the gene matches. Germline CDR1 reads LNHDA; CDR2 reads SQIVND (reference sequence). The CDR3 DNA is TGTGCCAGTAGGGATTTGGACAGGGGCAATCAGCCCCAGCATTTT. Protein: CASRDLDRGNQPQHF.

The chain recombines TRBV4-3 with TRBJ2-7, with TRBD1 matching over 8 bases. CDR3 length: 16 amino acids. The V gene end was trimmed by 0 bases and the J gene end by 2 bases; junction bases not matched to a gene: 6. Germline V gives CDR1 LGHNA, CDR2 YSLEER. Here the CDR3 DNA reads TGCGCCAGCAGCCAAGATTTAGGACAGGGCACCTACGAGCAGTACTTC. The encoded protein is CASSQDLGQGTYEQYF.

The chain is built from TRBV19 and TRBJ2-5, with 11 bases fitting TRBD1. The CDR3 has 18 amino acids. The V and J ends lost 1 base and 6 bases, in that order; junction bases with no gene match: 13. Germline CDR1 LNHDA, CDR2 SQIVND (reference sequence). CDR3 sequence (DNA): TGTGCCAGTAGTATAGGCTACCGTAGGACAGGGGGCAGGAAGACCCAGTACTTC. Its translation: CASSIGYRRTGGRKTQYF.

This chain links TRBV4-3 with TRBJ2-1, with TRBD1 identical over 10 bases. Per germline, CDR1 LGHNA and CDR2 YSLEER. This CDR3 contains 14 residues. V gave up 8 bases and J gave up 4 bases; unmatched junction bases: 5. CDR3 DNA sequence: TGCGCCAGCGCCAGGGACAGGGGATACAATGAGCAGTTCTTC. This codes for CASARDRGYNEQFF.

The CDR3 loop is CASSFGGAQETQYF. CDR3 in DNA: TGCGCCAGCAGCTTCGGGGGTGCCCAAGAGACCCAGTACTTC. V is TRBV5-1 and J is TRBJ2-5; D may be TRBD2 (6 bases). The germline V gene has CDR1 SGHRS and CDR2 YFSETQ. This CDR3 comprises 14 residues. V lost 2 bases to trimming and J lost 1 base, with 9 bases between them. The whole variable domain, filled in from reference TRBV5-1 and TRBJ2-5, reads KAGVTQTPRYLIKTRGQQVTLSCSPISGHRSVSWYQQTPGQGLQFLFEYFSETQRNKGNFPGRFSGRQFSNSRSEMNVSTLELGDSALYLCASSFGGAQETQYFGPGTRLLVL.

The chain combines TRBV5-1 with TRBJ2-7, with 10 bases matching TRBD2. CDR3 length: 15 amino acids. Germline V lookup: CDR1 SGHRS, CDR2 YFSETQ. Unmatched junction bases numbered 6, after V lost 3 bases and J lost 3 bases. The CDR3 spells CASSSGLARHYEQYF. CDR3 coding DNA: TGCGCCAGCAGCTCGGGACTAGCGAGACACTACGAGCAGTACTTC.

This chain joins TRBV19 and TRBJ2-7, with TRBD2 matching 7 bases. This CDR3 has 13 residues. V was clipped by 5 bases and J by 3 bases; unmatched bases: 4. Germline CDR1 reads LNHDA; CDR2 reads SQIVND (reference sequence). Here the CDR3 DNA reads TGTGCCAGTAGTCTCGGACTAGACTACGAGCAGTACTTC. Residues: CASSLGLDYEQYF.

The chain uses TRBV13 and TRBJ2-7; D is perhaps TRBD1 (6 bases). Germline-derived CDR1 and CDR2 are PRHDT and FYEKMQ (reference sequence). V was pared by 5 bases and J by 0 bases, with 11 bases between. This CDR3 has 14 amino acids. CDR3 in DNA: TGTGCCAGCAGCCACCGGGACACCTCCTACGAGCAGTACTTC. Its protein product is CASSHRDTSYEQYF.

The V and J genes are TRBV4-1 and TRBJ2-7; TRBD1 agrees at 10 bases. Looked up from germline, CDR1 is MGHRA and CDR2 is YSYEKL. Trimming at V came to 1 base and at J to 2 bases, leaving 2 bases not matched to a gene. This CDR3 has 15 amino acids. CDR3 nucleotide sequence: TGCGCCAGCAGCCAAGGGACAGGGGGTACCTACGAGCAGTACTTC. It encodes CASSQGTGGTYEQYF.